Listed below are T cell receptor beta chains from one sample, sequenced in a study of cytomegalovirus exposure and HLA in healthy donors. Profiling relied on immunoSEQ multiplex PCR, and the TCRdb table lists in-frame clones only, not all of them. The data show about 270,000 clones, around 65% seen once. Sequencing was carried out using PBMCs. These receptors came from a female donor in good health and CMV-seronegative. Each CDR3 is given with its conserved first and last residue. A D gene is named only where the DNA matches it firmly. Clone size is shown for a subset of rows, as once, few, many or a class of expanded clone.

j_call	d_call	clone_size	v_call	cdr3_nt	cdr3_aa
TRBJ2-1	TRBD2	once	TRBV9	TGTGCCAGCAGCTCCCTAGCGGGAGATAGCTCCTACAATGAGCAGTTCTTC	CASSSLAGDSSYNEQFF
TRBJ2-1	NA	NA	TRBV25-1	TGTGCCAGCAGGGAACCATTGCAGGGGGAGCAGTTCTTC	CASREPLQGEQFF
TRBJ2-7	TRBD1	once	TRBV6-1	TGTGCCAGCAGTGAAGGGGACAGGGTTCCCTACGAGCAGTACTTC	CASSEGDRVPYEQYF
TRBJ1-4	NA	NA	TRBV5-1	TGCGCCAGCAGTGGCTCGGGGGCAACTAATGAAAAACTGTTTTTT	CASSGSGATNEKLFF
TRBJ2-1	TRBD1	NA	TRBV6-5	TGTGCCAGCAGCCGCGACAGGGGAACCTACAATGAGCAGTTCTTC	CASSRDRGTYNEQFF
TRBJ1-2	TRBD1	few	TRBV7-2	TGTGCCAGCAGCCCGGAGGGCCGACAGGGCGCCTATGGCTACACCTTC	CASSPEGRQGAYGYTF
TRBJ2-3	TRBD2	NA	TRBV27	TGTGCCAGCACTAGACTAGCGGGATTCACAGATACGCAGTATTTT	CASTRLAGFTDTQYF
TRBJ2-1	NA	few	TRBV6-5	TGTGCCAGCAGTTACCAGGCTATGTTCGATGAGCAGTTCTTC	CASSYQAMFDEQFF
TRBJ2-7	TRBD2	NA	TRBV11-2	TGTGCCAGCAGCTTAGGGGGGGGTTGGGGGAGCTCCTACGAGCAGTACTTC	CASSLGGGWGSSYEQYF
TRBJ1-1	NA	NA	TRBV15	TGTGCCACCAGCAGAGATAGGGGCCACAGGGAGGGCGCTTTCTTT	CATSRDRGHREGAFF
TRBJ2-1	NA	few	TRBV13	TGTGCCAGCAGCAAAATGGGGCTAGACAATGAGCAGTTCTTC	CASSKMGLDNEQFF
TRBJ2-3	TRBD1	NA	TRBV9	TGTGCCAGCAGCGCCGACAGGGAATGGTACACAGATACGCAGTATTTT	CASSADREWYTDTQYF
TRBJ1-2	NA	NA	TRBV19	TGTGCCAGTAGTATAGGTTCGGGAAGGGACTATGGCTACACCTTC	CASSIGSGRDYGYTF
TRBJ1-1	NA	NA	TRBV2	TGTGCCAGCAGTGAAGCGTGGGCACCTGAAGCTTTCTTT	CASSEAWAPEAFF
TRBJ2-7	TRBD2	NA	TRBV10-3	TGTGCCATCAGGAGCGGGAGCTACGAGCAGTACTTC	CAIRSGSYEQYF
TRBJ1-5	NA	few	TRBV5-1	TGCGCCAGCAGCTTATTGACAGGCAATCAGCCCCAGCATTTT	CASSLLTGNQPQHF
TRBJ2-3	NA	NA	TRBV5-4	TGTGCCAGCAGCGATGAGTCGGATACGCAGTATTTT	CASSDESDTQYF
TRBJ2-5	NA	NA	TRBV5-4	TGTGCCAGCAGCTTGGCTCGGGAGAGGGAGACCCAGTACTTC	CASSLARERETQYF
TRBJ2-5	TRBD1	NA	TRBV5-1	TGCGCCAGCAGCCTACCCGGGACAGGGTGGGAGACCCAGTACTTC	CASSLPGTGWETQYF
TRBJ1-5	NA	few	TRBV28	TGTGCCATCGGGCCCCGGGGTTTGGGTTTCTGGGGCAATCAGCCCCAGCATTTT	CAIGPRGLGFWGNQPQHF
TRBJ1-5	NA	NA	TRBV15	TGTGCCACCAGCAGAGATCAGAGGCCTGAGCAGCCCCAGCATTTT	CATSRDQRPEQPQHF
TRBJ2-7	TRBD2	NA	TRBV19	TGTGCCAGTAGTATACGGGCTAGCGGGGGTTCCGAGCAGTACTTC	CASSIRASGGSEQYF
TRBJ2-2	TRBD1	NA	TRBV7-2	TGTGCCAGCAGCTCCGAAAGGGGGCACGGGGAGCTGTTTTTT	CASSSERGHGELFF
TRBJ2-1	NA	NA	TRBV2	TGTGCCAGCACCCCGGAGGGGAACTCATACAATGAGCAGTTCTTC	CASTPEGNSYNEQFF
TRBJ2-1	TRBD2	NA	TRBV7-2	TGTGCCAGCAGCTTAGGACTAGCGGCCCCTCGGGAGCAGTTCTTC	CASSLGLAAPREQFF
TRBJ2-7	NA	NA	TRBV21-1	TGTGCCAGCAGCAAAGAGGCTGCGGGACCCTTCTACGAGCAGTACTTC	CASSKEAAGPFYEQYF
TRBJ2-3	NA	NA	TRBV5-1	TGCGCCAGCAGCTTGCCATCCAGCACAGATACGCAGTATTTT	CASSLPSSTDTQYF
TRBJ2-7	TRBD1	NA	TRBV12-5	TGTGCTAGTGGTCTAGGGACAGTATACGAGCAGTACTTC	CASGLGTVYEQYF
TRBJ1-1	NA	few	TRBV30	TGTGCCTGGATCCCCCCAAAGAACACTGAAGCTTTCTTT	CAWIPPKNTEAFF
TRBJ2-7	NA	NA	TRBV5-8	TGTGCCAGCAGCTTGGAGCGCGAGCAGTACTTC	CASSLEREQYF
TRBJ2-3	TRBD1	few	TRBV29-1	TGCAGCGTTGAAGATTTTAGGGGACAGGGGACAGATACGCAGTATTTT	CSVEDFRGQGTDTQYF
TRBJ1-5	TRBD1	NA	TRBV6-5	TGTGCCAGCAGTTACGCAACAGGGGCCGGCAATCAGCCCCAGCATTTT	CASSYATGAGNQPQHF
TRBJ2-7	NA	NA	TRBV27	TGTGCCAGCAGTTTATCCTACAGTCTTCCTTCTTACGAGCAGTACTTC	CASSLSYSLPSYEQYF
TRBJ2-2	TRBD2	few	TRBV7-3	TGTGCCAGCAGCCAGGCACTAGCGGGAACCGGGGAGCTGTTTTTT	CASSQALAGTGELFF
TRBJ1-2	TRBD1	few	TRBV18	TGTGCCAGCTCACCACAGGGGGCAGGGTATGGCTACACCTTC	CASSPQGAGYGYTF
TRBJ1-6	TRBD1	few	TRBV19	TGTGCCAGTAGAGGGACAGCGAATAATTCACCCCTCCACTTT	CASRGTANNSPLHF
TRBJ2-2	NA	few	TRBV28	TGTGCCAGCAGGGGGGGATACAACACCGGGGAGCTGTTTTTT	CASRGGYNTGELFF
TRBJ1-3	NA	NA	TRBV9	TGTGCCAGCAGCGTAGGGAACGTACGGGGTCCTGGAAACACCATATATTTT	CASSVGNVRGPGNTIYF
TRBJ1-1	NA	NA	TRBV6-5	TGTGCCAGCAGTTACGGGCAGGGTAGTTTTCCGGCTTTCTTT	CASSYGQGSFPAFF
TRBJ1-2	NA	NA	TRBV19	TGTGCCAGTAGTTGGGGAGCTGGCTACACCTTC	CASSWGAGYTF
TRBJ1-2	TRBD1	NA	TRBV10-1	TGCGCCAGCAGTGAGTCGAAGGGGGCGTCTAACTATGGCTACACCTTC	CASSESKGASNYGYTF
TRBJ1-1	TRBD1	NA	TRBV27	TGTGCCAGCAGTTTATACGGGACAGATGAAGCTTTCTTT	CASSLYGTDEAFF
TRBJ2-2	TRBD1	NA	TRBV30	TGTGCCTGGAGTGTACCTCAGGGGGTAGACACCGGGGAGCTGTTTTTT	CAWSVPQGVDTGELFF
TRBJ2-1	TRBD2	few	TRBV6-5	TGTGCCAGCAGTTACCTAGCGGGAGGCCAATACAATGAGCAGTTCTTC	CASSYLAGGQYNEQFF
TRBJ2-1	TRBD2	NA	TRBV5-1	TGCGCCAGCAGCTGGACTAGCGGGACAGACAATGAGCAGTTCTTC	CASSWTSGTDNEQFF
TRBJ2-7	TRBD1	few	TRBV29-1	TGCAGCGTTACCGGGACAGAGATCTACGAGCAGTACTTC	CSVTGTEIYEQYF
TRBJ2-1	NA	few	TRBV6-5	TGTGCCAGTTCAGTTCCTGGAGTAACCTACAATGAGCAGTTCTTC	CASSVPGVTYNEQFF
TRBJ2-1	NA	few	TRBV28	TGTGCCAGCAGTTTGTACTACAATGAGCAGTTCTTC	CASSLYYNEQFF
TRBJ1-3	NA	NA	TRBV11-2	TGTGCCAGCAGCGCGGATAATCCCGGAAACACCATATATTTT	CASSADNPGNTIYF
TRBJ1-2	TRBD1	NA	TRBV2	TGTGCCAGCAGCGGACAGGGAATGGACTATGGCTACACCTTC	CASSGQGMDYGYTF
TRBJ2-7	NA	NA	TRBV23-1	TGCGCCAGCAGTCAAGTCGTAGGGAGCTCCTACGAGCAGTACTTC	CASSQVVGSSYEQYF
TRBJ2-7	TRBD1	NA	TRBV4-1	TGCGCCAGCAGCCAAGATCGACAGGGGGCGTCCTACGAGCAGTACTTC	CASSQDRQGASYEQYF